This passage covers 13 T cell receptor beta chains from one sample sequenced in a study of cytomegalovirus exposure and HLA in healthy donors. Researchers ran the PCR with 60 Vbeta and 13 Jbeta primers. The table came from immunoSEQ multiplex PCR; TCRdb's copy has only in-frame clones and leaves some out. The profile shows about 180,000 clones, around three quarters of them singletons. Sequencing used PBMCs. The source is a woman in her twenties or thirties in good health and CMV-seropositive.

The chain combines TRBV30 with TRBJ2-3; 8 bases are a match to TRBD1. The germline gives CDR1 GTSNPN, CDR2 SVGIG (reference sequence). This CDR3 region has 15 residues. The J segment lost 2 bases and the V segment lost 0 bases, leaving 4 bases of the junction unmatched. CDR3: CAWSVGDRTTDTQYF. The DNA for the CDR3 is TGTGCCTGGAGTGTAGGGGACAGGACCACAGATACGCAGTATTTT.

The chain has TRBV2 and TRBJ1-2; D not certain. CDR1 is SNHLY and CDR2 is FYNNEI in the germline V gene. Trimming removed 2 bases from V and 0 bases from J, with 10 bases in between. The CDR3 totals 15 residues. CDR3 region: CASSEFSTANYGYTF. CDR3 DNA: TGTGCCAGCAGTGAATTCAGCACAGCTAACTATGGCTACACCTTC.

The J gene is TRBJ2-5, the V gene TRBV28; D not certain. The DNA end lines up better with TRBJ2-7; the J call may be wrong. This CDR3 region has 12 residues. Germline loops: CDR1 MDHEN, CDR2 SYDVKM. CDR3 in DNA: TGTGCCAGCAGTTTATCTTGGAGCGAGCAGTACTTC. Its translation: CASSLSWSEQYF.

The chain couples TRBV10-1 to TRBJ1-6, with TRBD1 identical over 9 bases. V was clipped by 4 bases and J by 6 bases; unmatched bases: 1. Germline CDR1 is WNHNN and CDR2 is SYGVQD (reference sequence). The CDR3 has 14 residues. The CDR3 protein is CASSAGQGNSPLHF. The CDR3 DNA sequence: TGCGCCAGCAGTGCGGGACAGGGTAATTCACCCCTCCACTTT.

Only a few counts were recorded for this clone. The CDR3 protein is CASSSRTSGGPPDTQYF. The CDR3, as DNA: TGCGCCAGCAGCTCCCGGACTAGCGGGGGACCCCCAGATACGCAGTATTTT. The chain links TRBV5-1 to TRBJ2-3; 13 nucleotides align to TRBD2. Trimming took 3 bases from V and 4 from J; bases not matched to a gene: 8. The CDR3 loop spans 17 amino acids. In germline, CDR1 is SGHRS, CDR2 YFSETQ.

V and J are TRBV19 and TRBJ2-7; D might be TRBD1 (6 bases). The CDR3 has 14 amino acids. V was clipped by 5 bases and J by 1 base, with 12 bases between them. The germline V gene has CDR1 LNHDA and CDR2 SQIVND (reference sequence). This CDR3 is CASSLTGKSYEQYF. The CDR3 DNA sequence: TGTGCCAGTAGTCTTACAGGGAAGTCCTACGAGCAGTACTTC. Complete variable domain (other parts from reference TRBV19 and TRBJ2-7): DGGITQSPKYLFRKEGQNVTLSCEQNLNHDAMYWYRQDPGQGLRLIYYSQIVNDFQKGDIAEGYSVSREKKESFPLTVTSAQKNPTAFYLCASSLTGKSYEQYFGPGTRLTVT.

This clone has a single count. The chain combines TRBV27 with TRBJ1-5, with 7 nucleotides matching TRBD1. V lost 5 bases, J lost 5 bases, and 6 bases stayed unmatched. The CDR3 runs 14 residues. Germline V gene sequence: CDR1 MNHEY, CDR2 SMNVEV (reference sequence). For the CDR3, the DNA is TGTGCCAGCAGTCCTAACAGGGGCCATCAGCCCCAGCATTTT. The encoded protein is CASSPNRGHQPQHF.

The rearrangement joins TRBV11-3 to TRBJ2-2; D is possibly TRBD2 (5 bases). The CDR3 is 18 residues long. CDR1 and CDR2 from the germline V gene are SGHNT and YENEEA. V was trimmed by 2 bases and J by 4 bases, leaving 20 bases between them. This CDR3 reads CASSLTSMGSRATGELFF. The DNA of the CDR3 is TGTGCCAGCAGCTTAACTAGTATGGGGTCTCGGGCCACCGGGGAGCTGTTTTTT.

The gene calls are TRBV30 and TRBJ1-2; D is unresolved. Trimming cost V 0 bases and J 8 bases, with 13 bases left between them. Germline CDR1 GTSNPN, CDR2 SVGIG (reference sequence). This CDR3 is built from 13 residues. The CDR3 region is CAWSVQNPRGYTF. The CDR3 bases are TGTGCCTGGAGTGTCCAGAATCCTCGCGGCTACACCTTC.

The rearrangement joins TRBV11-3 to TRBJ2-5; 12 positions match TRBD2. The CDR3 is made up of 15 amino acids. Germline V CDR1 and CDR2: SGHNT, YENEEA. V lost 5 bases, J lost 4 bases, and 5 bases stayed unmatched. The CDR3 protein is CASSELAGGSETQYF. CDR3 in DNA: TGTGCCAGCAGCGAACTAGCGGGGGGATCAGAGACCCAGTACTTC.

The chain recombines TRBV30 with TRBJ2-1; maybe TRBD2 (6 bases). The germline V gene has CDR1 GTSNPN and CDR2 SVGIG (reference sequence). V lost 6 bases and J 1 base, leaving 13 bases between the germline ends. The CDR3 is 14 amino acids. CDR3 bases: TGTGCCTGCCCTATGGGGGGATCCTACAATGAGCAGTTCTTC. Residues: CACPMGGSYNEQFF.

The chain joins TRBV28 to TRBJ2-5; tentative D call: TRBD1 (7 bases). The last part of the DNA fits TRBJ2-7 better; the J call may be wrong. The germline gives CDR1 MDHEN, CDR2 SYDVKM. The CDR3 length is 13 residues. The CDR3 here is CATCRGVAYEQYF. The CDR3 DNA sequence: TGTGCCACCTGCAGGGGGGTGGCCTACGAGCAGTACTTC.

V is TRBV6-6 and J is TRBJ1-5, with D perhaps TRBD1 (5 bases). CDR1 and CDR2 (germline): MNHNY, SVGAGI (reference sequence). Trimming pared 5 bases from V and 7 bases from J, leaving 12 bases between. The CDR3 has 13 amino acids. As DNA, the CDR3 is TGTGCCAGCAGTCTGCAGGGTCCGCAGCCCCAGCATTTT. Protein sequence: CASSLQGPQPQHF.